The T cell receptor (beta chain) under discussion was sequenced for a study of cytomegalovirus exposure and HLA in healthy donors. Study background: Later, an analysis reported that the 95 to 150 validation repertoires had used the same platform as the roughly 660 first-cohort repertoires. Notes on the study in general: Reports credit the classifier with highly specific, highly sensitive diagnosis of cytomegalovirus status. Cytomegalovirus association was listed for approximately 150 TCR beta chains.

Comment on this clone: The target antigen is unknown.

Data came from immunoSEQ multiplex PCR; TCRdb stores just in-frame clones and leaves some out. Altogether 97,000 or so clones are present, approximately 95% being singletons, with the ten largest covering approximately 1%. The sequence was obtained from a woman aged 18-30 years in good health and CMV-seronegative. Sequenced: PBMCs.

The CDR3 DNA follows: TGCGCCAGCAGCCGACAGGGGGCATCCTACAATGAGCAGTTCTTC. It codes for CASSRQGASYNEQFF. The chain links TRBV4-1 to TRBJ2-1, with TRBD1 matching 10 bases. The CDR3 is 15 residues long. Trimming at V came to 4 bases and at J to 1 base, leaving 1 base not matched to a gene. CDR1 is MGHRA and CDR2 is YSYEKL in the germline V gene.